The 10 T cell receptor beta chains below come from one sample, sequenced in a study of blood T cell repertoires in COVID-19. Some clones are missing from TCRdb's copy, which holds only in-frame ones; the method was immunoSEQ multiplex PCR. The repertoire holds about 100,000 clones, roughly 80% seen once, with 9.5% to 13% in the top ten. Specimen: peripheral blood. All receptors derive from a woman aged 70-85 years with acute or convalescent COVID-19.

The genes are TRBV30 and TRBJ1-2; D is possibly TRBD1 (5 bases). This CDR3 has 13 amino acids. Germline loops: CDR1 GTSNPN, CDR2 SVGIG (reference sequence). The V end was cut by 1 base, the J end by 8 bases, with 14 bases between. Written as DNA, the CDR3 is TGTGCCTGGAGTGGACAGACCCAAAAGGGCTACACCTTC. It specifies CAWSGQTQKGYTF.

The chain employs TRBV18 and TRBJ1-2; D unresolved. The CDR3 is made up of 14 amino acids. Germline lookup yields CDR1 KGHSH and CDR2 LQKENI. The V gene lost 3 bases and the J gene lost 4 bases, with 12 bases spanning the gap. CDR3 DNA sequence: TGTGCCAGCTCACCGGACCAAGGAGGCTATGGCTACACCTTC. Translating gives CASSPDQGGYGYTF.

The V call is TRBV19, the J call TRBJ1-6; tentative D call: TRBD1 (6 bases). The germline V gene encodes CDR1 LNHDA and CDR2 SQIVND (reference sequence). Trimming removed 5 bases at V and 11 bases at J, with 22 bases between. The CDR3 loop spans 16 amino acids. CDR3 amino acids: CASSASGGAPGPPLHF. In DNA form, the CDR3 reads TGTGCCAGTAGTGCGTCCGGGGGGGCGCCGGGTCCACCCCTCCACTTT.

The V call is TRBV30, the J call TRBJ2-5, with D hard to call. Trimming removed 3 bases from V and 5 bases from J, with 10 bases in between. The CDR3 has 12 residues. Germline assignment: CDR1 GTSNPN and CDR2 SVGIG (reference sequence). The CDR3 coding sequence is TGTGCCTGGAGCCGCACAGTGGAGACCCAGTACTTC. This codes for CAWSRTVETQYF.

This clone was detected a few times. The gene calls are TRBV9 and TRBJ1-3; D unclear. CDR3 length equals 14 residues. Deletions cut 0 bases from V and 5 bases from J, with 9 bases between. The germline gives CDR1 SGDLS, CDR2 YYNGEE. In nucleotides, the CDR3 is TGTGCCAGCAGCGTAGATAACAGTAGAAACACCATATATTTT. Translating it yields CASSVDNSRNTIYF.

V is TRBV2 and J is TRBJ2-1, with 11 bases lining up with TRBD2. Per germline, CDR1 SNHLY and CDR2 FYNNEI. V lost 6 bases to trimming and J lost 4 bases; unmatched junction nucleotides: 5. The CDR3 has 15 amino acids. The CDR3 sequence: CASRPGLAVYNEQFF. Here the CDR3 DNA reads TGTGCCAGCAGGCCGGGACTAGCGGTATACAATGAGCAGTTCTTC.

The rearrangement links TRBV27 to TRBJ2-3, with 11 bases that match TRBD2. Germline V gene data show CDR1 as MNHEY and CDR2 as SMNVEV (reference sequence). CDR3 length: 13 residues. With V trimmed by 7 bases and J by 9 bases, 6 bases remained unmatched. The CDR3 here is CASTTSGVGTQYF. The DNA of the CDR3 is TGTGCCAGCACGACTAGCGGGGTAGGAACGCAGTATTTT.

This chain uses TRBV28 with TRBJ2-7; D is ambiguous. This CDR3 has 11 amino acids. Deletions cut 10 bases from V and 2 bases from J, with 9 bases between. In germline, CDR1 is MDHEN, CDR2 SYDVKM. The CDR3 loop reads CATHGAYEQYV. CDR3 bases: TGTGCCACCCACGGAGCCTACGAGCAGTACGTC.

The chain joins TRBV2 to TRBJ1-4; possible D gene TRBD1, 6 bases. V was trimmed by 9 bases and J by 8 bases, leaving 22 bases between them. This CDR3 has 15 residues. CDR1 SNHLY and CDR2 FYNNEI come from the germline V gene. CDR3 amino acids: CARGQMRDGKEKLFF. The CDR3, as DNA: TGTGCCAGGGGACAAATGAGGGATGGGAAAGAAAAACTGTTTTTT.

The rearrangement uses TRBV5-1 and TRBJ2-5, with unresolved D. This CDR3 is built from 12 residues. V gave up 2 bases and J gave up 0 bases, with 2 bases separating them. Germline loops: CDR1 SGHRS, CDR2 YFSETQ. In DNA form, the CDR3 reads TGCGCCAGCAGCTTCGACCAAGAGACCCAGTACTTC. It specifies CASSFDQETQYF.